The clone carrying this TCR beta chain was detected once. Produced via immunoSEQ multiplex PCR; TCRdb's table is partial and in-frame only. Of around 200,000 clones in the sample, around nine tenths were seen once. The length of the CDR3 is 13 residues. From germline, CDR1 is SGHTA and CDR2 FQGTGA. V gave up 0 bases and J gave up 5 bases, with 6 bases separating them. This entry belongs to a study of T cell responses to AZD1222 COVID-19 vaccine. The source is an adult in good health. Sequenced here: peripheral blood, sampled on day 0 of AZD1222 vaccination. The V call is TRBV7-3, the J call TRBJ2-3, with D uncertain. CDR3 DNA: TGTGCCAGCAGCTTAACGACCCGAGATACGCAGTATTTT. As protein: CASSLTTRDTQYF.